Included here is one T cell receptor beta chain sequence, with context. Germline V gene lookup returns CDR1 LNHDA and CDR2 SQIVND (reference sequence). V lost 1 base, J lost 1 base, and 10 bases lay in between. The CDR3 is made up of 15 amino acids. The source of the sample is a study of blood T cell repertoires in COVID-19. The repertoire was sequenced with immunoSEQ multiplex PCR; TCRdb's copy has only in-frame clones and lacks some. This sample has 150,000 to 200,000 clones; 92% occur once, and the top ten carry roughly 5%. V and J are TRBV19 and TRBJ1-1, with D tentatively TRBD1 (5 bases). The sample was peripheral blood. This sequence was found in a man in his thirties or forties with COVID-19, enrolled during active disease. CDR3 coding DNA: TGTGCCAGTAGTATAGTAGGACACCCGAACACTGAAGCTTTCTTT. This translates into CASSIVGHPNTEAFF.